This T cell receptor beta chain was recorded in a study of PD-1 blockade in mismatch repair-deficient tumors. Produced via immunoSEQ multiplex PCR; TCRdb's table is partial and in-frame only. The sample gives 100,000 or so clones, about four fifths of which show up once; 6.3% is in the top ten. All patients were mismatch repair deficient, assessed by either PCR or immunohistochemistry. This clone was seen only once. Trimming took 2 bases from V and 4 from J, leaving 15 bases between them. CDR1 SGHRS and CDR2 YFSETQ come from the germline V gene. CDR3 length equals 15 residues. The source is an adult with mismatch repair-deficient cancer. The sequenced sample was peripheral blood, obtained about 36 weeks after starting pembrolizumab. The V call is TRBV5-1, the J call TRBJ1-1, with D perhaps TRBD1 (5 bases). CDR3 sequence reads: CASSFGDVFRTEAFF. CDR3 bases: TGCGCCAGCAGCTTCGGGGACGTGTTTCGCACTGAAGCTTTCTTT.